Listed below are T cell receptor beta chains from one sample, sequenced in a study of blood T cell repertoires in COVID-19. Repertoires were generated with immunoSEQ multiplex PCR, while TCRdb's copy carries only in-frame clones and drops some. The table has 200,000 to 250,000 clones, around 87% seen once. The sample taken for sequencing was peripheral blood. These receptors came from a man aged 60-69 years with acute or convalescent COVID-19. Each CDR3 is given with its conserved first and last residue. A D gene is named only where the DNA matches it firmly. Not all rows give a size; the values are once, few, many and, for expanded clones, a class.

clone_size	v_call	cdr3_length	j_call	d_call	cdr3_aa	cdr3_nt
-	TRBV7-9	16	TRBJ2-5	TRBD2	CASSLGPAGGLETQYF	TGTGCCAGCAGCTTAGGGCCAGCGGGGGGTCTCGAGACCCAGTACTTC
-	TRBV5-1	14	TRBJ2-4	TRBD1	CASSPSTGANIQYF	TGCGCCAGCAGCCCATCGACAGGGGCAAACATTCAGTACTTC
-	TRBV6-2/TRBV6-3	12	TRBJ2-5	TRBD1	CASSYGQGTQYF	TGTGCCAGCAGTTACGGACAGGGGACCCAGTACTTC
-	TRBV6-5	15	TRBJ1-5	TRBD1	CASRGQGLTNQPQHF	TGTGCCAGCAGAGGACAGGGCCTCACCAATCAGCCCCAGCATTTT
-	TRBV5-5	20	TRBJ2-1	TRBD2	CASSLVTSGGQIGSMDEQFF	TGTGCCAGCAGCTTAGTGACTAGCGGGGGGCAAATCGGGAGTATGGATGAGCAGTTCTTC
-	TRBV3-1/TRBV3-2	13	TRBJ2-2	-	CASSQRGSGELFF	TGTGCCAGCAGCCAAAGGGGGTCCGGGGAGCTGTTTTTT
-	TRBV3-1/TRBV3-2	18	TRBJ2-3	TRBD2	CASSQDPGLADLTDTQYF	TGTGCCAGCAGCCAAGATCCGGGACTAGCCGATCTCACAGATACGCAGTATTTT
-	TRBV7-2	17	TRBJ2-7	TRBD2	CASSFLVRRGLPYEQYF	TGTGCCAGCAGCTTTTTAGTCCGGCGGGGGTTACCCTACGAGCAGTACTTC
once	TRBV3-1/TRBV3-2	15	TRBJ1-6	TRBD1	CASSARTGVGSPLHF	TGTGCCAGCAGCGCCCGGACAGGGGTGGGCTCACCCCTCCACTTT
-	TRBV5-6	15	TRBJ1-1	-	CASSLSWTLNTEAFF	TGTGCCAGCAGCTTGTCGTGGACACTGAACACTGAAGCTTTCTTT
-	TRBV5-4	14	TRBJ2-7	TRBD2	CASNSGASGDPQYF	TGTGCCAGCAATTCTGGGGCTAGCGGGGACCCGCAGTACTTC
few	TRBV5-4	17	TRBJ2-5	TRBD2	CASSPAAWRGAGETQYF	TGTGCCAGCAGCCCTGCGGCCTGGCGGGGGGCCGGAGAGACCCAGTACTTC
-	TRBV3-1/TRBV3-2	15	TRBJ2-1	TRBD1	CASSLRQGFDNEQFF	TGTGCCAGCAGCCTCCGACAGGGTTTCGACAATGAGCAGTTCTTC
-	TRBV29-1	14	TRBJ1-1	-	CSVERAGVSAEAFF	TGCAGCGTTGAAAGGGCAGGGGTGTCGGCTGAAGCTTTCTTT
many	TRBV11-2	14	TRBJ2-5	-	CASGARRHQETQYF	TGTGCCAGCGGGGCCCGCCGGCACCAAGAGACCCAGTACTTC
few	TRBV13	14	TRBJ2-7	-	CASSLEGHFYEQYF	TGTGCCAGCAGCTTAGAAGGACACTTCTACGAGCAGTACTTC
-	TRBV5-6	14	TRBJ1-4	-	CASSPRGGGEKLFF	TGTGCCAGCAGCCCCAGGGGTGGGGGTGAAAAACTGTTTTTT
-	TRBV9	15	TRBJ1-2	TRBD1	CASSEGQGGVYGYTF	TGTGCCAGCAGCGAGGGACAGGGGGGAGTCTATGGCTACACCTTC
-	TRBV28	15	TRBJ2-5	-	CASSSTPIQQETQYF	TGTGCCAGCAGTTCCACGCCAATACAGCAAGAGACCCAGTACTTC
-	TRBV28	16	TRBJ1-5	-	CASSRSLTDSNQPQHF	TGTGCCAGCAGTCGTTCGTTGACAGATAGCAATCAGCCCCAGCATTTT
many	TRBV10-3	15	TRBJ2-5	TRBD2	CAISEGSGAPGTQYF	TGTGCCATCAGTGAGGGTAGCGGGGCTCCGGGGACCCAGTACTTC
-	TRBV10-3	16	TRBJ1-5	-	CAISDGGAGSNQPQHF	TGTGCCATCAGTGACGGTGGGGCAGGGAGCAATCAGCCCCAGCATTTT
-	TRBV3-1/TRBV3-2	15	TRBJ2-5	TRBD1	CASSQKGQWQETQYF	TGTGCCAGCAGCCAGAAGGGACAGTGGCAAGAGACCCAGTACTTC
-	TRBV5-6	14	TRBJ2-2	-	CASSRTVGFGELFF	TGTGCCAGCAGCCGAACCGTCGGGTTCGGGGAGCTGTTTTTT
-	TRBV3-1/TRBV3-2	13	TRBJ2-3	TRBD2	CASSGGVANTQYF	TGTGCCAGCAGCGGGGGGGTGGCGAATACGCAGTATTTT
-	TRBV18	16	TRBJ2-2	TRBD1	CASSPRPGQGTGELFF	TGTGCCAGCTCACCACGTCCAGGACAGGGTACCGGGGAGCTGTTTTTT
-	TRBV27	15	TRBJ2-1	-	CASSRLRGSYNEQFF	TGTGCCAGCAGCCGACTCCGGGGGTCCTACAATGAGCAGTTCTTC
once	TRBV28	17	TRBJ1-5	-	CASSFNGGGGINQPQHF	TGTGCCAGCAGTTTTAACGGGGGGGGTGGAATCAATCAGCCCCAGCATTTT
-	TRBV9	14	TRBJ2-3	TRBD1	CASSPGQGTDTQYF	TGTGCCAGCAGTCCGGGACAGGGCACAGATACGCAGTATTTT
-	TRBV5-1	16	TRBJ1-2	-	CASSPGSPRGNGGYTF	TGCGCCAGCAGCCCGGGAAGTCCCAGGGGAAACGGGGGCTACACCTTC
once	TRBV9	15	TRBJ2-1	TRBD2	CASSPRAGGYNEQFF	TGTGCCAGCAGCCCTAGAGCGGGGGGCTACAATGAGCAGTTCTTC
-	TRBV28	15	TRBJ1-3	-	CASYSLSWKRNTIYF	TGTGCCAGCTACAGTTTAAGTTGGAAACGAAACACCATATATTTT
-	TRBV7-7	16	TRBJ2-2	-	CASSLDRPEGTGELFF	TGTGCCAGCAGCTTAGATCGACCCGAGGGCACCGGGGAGCTGTTTTTT
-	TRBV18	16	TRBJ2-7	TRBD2	CASSPPGLAGSYEQYF	TGTGCCAGCTCACCTCCGGGACTAGCGGGGTCCTACGAGCAGTACTTC
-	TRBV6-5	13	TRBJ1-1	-	CASSLQGSTEAFF	TGTGCCAGTAGCCTGCAAGGATCCACTGAAGCTTTCTTT
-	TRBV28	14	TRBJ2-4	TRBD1	CASSSGQGWNIQYF	TGTGCCAGCAGTTCGGGACAGGGCTGGAACATTCAGTACTTC
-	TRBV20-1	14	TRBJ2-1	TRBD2	CSAGGRGVYNEQFF	TGCAGTGCTGGTGGACGGGGGGTTTACAATGAGCAGTTCTTC
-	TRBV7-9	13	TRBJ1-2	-	CASSLSAQGVDYF	TGTGCCAGCAGCTTAAGTGCACAGGGTGTAGATTACTTC
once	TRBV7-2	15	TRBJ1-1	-	CASSLPGHPLAEAFF	TGTGCCAGCAGCTTGCCGGGACACCCATTGGCTGAAGCTTTCTTT
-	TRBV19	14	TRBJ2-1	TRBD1	CASGDRGLSNEQFF	TGTGCCAGTGGGGACAGGGGGCTTAGCAATGAGCAGTTCTTC
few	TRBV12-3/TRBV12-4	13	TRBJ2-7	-	CASSLSVSYEQYF	TGTGCCAGCAGTTTGTCTGTTTCCTACGAGCAGTACTTC